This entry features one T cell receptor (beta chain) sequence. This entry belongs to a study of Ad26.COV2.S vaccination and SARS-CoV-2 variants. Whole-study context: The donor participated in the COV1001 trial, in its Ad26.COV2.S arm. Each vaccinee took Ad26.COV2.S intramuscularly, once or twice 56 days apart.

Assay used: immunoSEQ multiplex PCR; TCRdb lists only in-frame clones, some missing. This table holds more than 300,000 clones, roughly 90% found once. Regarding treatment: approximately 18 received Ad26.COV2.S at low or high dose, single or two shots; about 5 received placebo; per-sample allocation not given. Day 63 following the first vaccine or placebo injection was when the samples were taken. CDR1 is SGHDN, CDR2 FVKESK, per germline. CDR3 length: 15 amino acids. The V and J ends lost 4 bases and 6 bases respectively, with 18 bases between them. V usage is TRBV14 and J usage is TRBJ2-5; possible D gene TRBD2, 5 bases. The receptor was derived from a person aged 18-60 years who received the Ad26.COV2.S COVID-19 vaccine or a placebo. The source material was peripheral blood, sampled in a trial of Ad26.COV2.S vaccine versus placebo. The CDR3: CASSRNAGPGKTQYF. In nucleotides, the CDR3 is TGTGCCAGCAGCCGGAACGCCGGGCCCGGGAAGACCCAGTACTTC.